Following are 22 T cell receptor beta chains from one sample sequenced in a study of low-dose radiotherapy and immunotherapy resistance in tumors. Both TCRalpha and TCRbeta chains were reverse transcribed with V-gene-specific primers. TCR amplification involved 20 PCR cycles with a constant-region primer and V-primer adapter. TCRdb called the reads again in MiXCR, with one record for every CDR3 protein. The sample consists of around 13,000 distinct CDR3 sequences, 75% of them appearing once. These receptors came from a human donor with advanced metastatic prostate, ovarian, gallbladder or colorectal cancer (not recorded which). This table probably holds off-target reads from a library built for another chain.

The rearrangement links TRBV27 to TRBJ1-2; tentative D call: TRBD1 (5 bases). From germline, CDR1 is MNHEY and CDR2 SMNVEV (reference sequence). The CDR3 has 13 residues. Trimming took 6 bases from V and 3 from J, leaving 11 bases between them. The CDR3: CASSQGRDYGYTF. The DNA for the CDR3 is TGTGCCAGCAGCCAAGGCAGGGACTATGGCTACACCTTC.

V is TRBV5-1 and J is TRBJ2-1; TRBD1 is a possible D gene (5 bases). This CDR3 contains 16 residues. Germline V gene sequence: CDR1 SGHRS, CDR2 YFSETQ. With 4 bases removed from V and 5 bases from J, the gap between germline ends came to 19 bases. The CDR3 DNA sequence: TGCGCCAGCAGCACCTACCGAGACAGATCCAACAATGAGCAGTTCTTC. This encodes CASSTYRDRSNNEQFF. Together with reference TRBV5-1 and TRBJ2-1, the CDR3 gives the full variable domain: KAGVTQTPRYLIKTRGQQVTLSCSPISGHRSVSWYQQTPGQGLQFLFEYFSETQRNKGNFPGRFSGRQFSNSRSEMNVSTLELGDSALYLCASSTYRDRSNNEQFFGPGTRLTVL.

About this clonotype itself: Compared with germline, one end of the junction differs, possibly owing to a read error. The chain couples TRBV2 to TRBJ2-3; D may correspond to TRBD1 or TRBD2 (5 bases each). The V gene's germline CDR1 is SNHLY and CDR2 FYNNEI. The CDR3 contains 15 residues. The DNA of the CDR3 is TGTGCCAGCAGGGAAGGGACCTATGGCACGGATACGCAGTATTTT. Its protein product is CASREGTYGTDTQYF.

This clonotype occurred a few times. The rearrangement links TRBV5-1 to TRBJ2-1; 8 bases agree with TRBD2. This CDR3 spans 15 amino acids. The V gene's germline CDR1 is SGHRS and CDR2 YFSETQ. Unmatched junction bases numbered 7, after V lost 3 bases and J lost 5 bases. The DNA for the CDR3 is TGCGCCAGCAGCTCGGGGGGGGGGCGGCACAATGAGCAGTTCTTC. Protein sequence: CASSSGGGRHNEQFF.

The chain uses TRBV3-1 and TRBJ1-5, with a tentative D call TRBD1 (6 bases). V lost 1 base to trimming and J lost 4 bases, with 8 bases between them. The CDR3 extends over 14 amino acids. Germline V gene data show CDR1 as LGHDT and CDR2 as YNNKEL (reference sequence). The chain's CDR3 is CASSQAQGNQPQHF. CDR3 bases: TGTGCCAGCAGCCAAGCGCAGGGGAATCAGCCCCAGCATTTT. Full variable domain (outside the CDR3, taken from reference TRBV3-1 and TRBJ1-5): DTAVSQTPKYLVTQMGNDKSIKCEQNLGHDTMYWYKQDSKKFLKIMFSYNNKELIINETVPNRFSPKSPDKAHLNLHINSLELGDSAVYFCASSQAQGNQPQHFGDGTRLSIL.

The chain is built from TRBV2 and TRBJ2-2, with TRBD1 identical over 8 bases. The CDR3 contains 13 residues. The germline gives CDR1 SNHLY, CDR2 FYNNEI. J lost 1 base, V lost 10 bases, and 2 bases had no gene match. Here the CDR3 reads CATDRGNTGELFF. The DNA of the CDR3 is TGTGCCACAGACAGGGGGAACACCGGGGAGCTGTTTTTT.

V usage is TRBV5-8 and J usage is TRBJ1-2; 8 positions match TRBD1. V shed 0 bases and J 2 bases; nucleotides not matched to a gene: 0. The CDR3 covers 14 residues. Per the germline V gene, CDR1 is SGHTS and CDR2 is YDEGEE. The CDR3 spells CASSLDRGNYGYTF. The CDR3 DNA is TGTGCCAGCAGCTTGGACAGGGGGAACTATGGCTACACCTTC.

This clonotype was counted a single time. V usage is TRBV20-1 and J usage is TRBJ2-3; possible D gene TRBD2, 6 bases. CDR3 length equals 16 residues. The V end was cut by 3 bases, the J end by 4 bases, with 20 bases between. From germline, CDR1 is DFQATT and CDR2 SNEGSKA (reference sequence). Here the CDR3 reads CSASGLRGSISDTQYF. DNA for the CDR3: TGCAGTGCTAGTGGCCTCCGGGGGTCTATCTCAGATACGCAGTATTTT.

CDR3 amino acids: CASSQPGRGSTGELFF. The DNA of the CDR3 is TGTGCCAGCAGCCAACCGGGGAGGGGTTCCACCGGGGAGCTGTTTTTT. V is TRBV4-2 and J is TRBJ2-2; 7 bases match TRBD2. The CDR3 runs 16 residues. The germline V gene has CDR1 LGHNA and CDR2 YNFKEQ. Trimming took 2 bases from V and 4 from J; bases not matched to a gene: 7.

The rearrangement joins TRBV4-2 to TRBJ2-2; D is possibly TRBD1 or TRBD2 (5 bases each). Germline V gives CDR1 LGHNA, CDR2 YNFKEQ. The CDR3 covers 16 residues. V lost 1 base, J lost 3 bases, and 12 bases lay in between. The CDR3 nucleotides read TGTGCCAGCAGCCAAGGGGACGGGGTCGACACCGGGGAGCTGTTTTTT. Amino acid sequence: CASSQGDGVDTGELFF.

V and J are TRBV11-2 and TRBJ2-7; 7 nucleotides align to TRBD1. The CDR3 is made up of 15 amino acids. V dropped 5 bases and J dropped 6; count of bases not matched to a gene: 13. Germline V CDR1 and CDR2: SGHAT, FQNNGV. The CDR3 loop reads CASSIDRAELAEQYF. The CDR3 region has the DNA TGTGCCAGCAGCATCGACAGGGCCGAACTGGCCGAGCAGTACTTC.

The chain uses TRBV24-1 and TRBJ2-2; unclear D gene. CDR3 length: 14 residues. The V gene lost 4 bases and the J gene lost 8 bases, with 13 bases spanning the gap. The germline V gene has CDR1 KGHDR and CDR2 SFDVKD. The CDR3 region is CATSESQAQGELFF. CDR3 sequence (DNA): TGTGCCACCAGTGAATCGCAGGCCCAAGGGGAGCTGTTTTTT.

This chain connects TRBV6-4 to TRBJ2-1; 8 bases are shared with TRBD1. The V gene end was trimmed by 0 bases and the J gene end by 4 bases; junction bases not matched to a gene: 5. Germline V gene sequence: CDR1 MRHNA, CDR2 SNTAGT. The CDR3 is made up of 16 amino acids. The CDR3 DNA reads TGTGCCAGCAGTGACTCCGGGACAGGCCCATACAATGAGCAGTTCTTC. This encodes CASSDSGTGPYNEQFF.

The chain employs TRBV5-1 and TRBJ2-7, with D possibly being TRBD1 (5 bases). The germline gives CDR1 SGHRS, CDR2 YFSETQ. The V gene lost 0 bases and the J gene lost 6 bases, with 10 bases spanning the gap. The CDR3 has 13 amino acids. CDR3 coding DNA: TGCGCCAGCAGCTTGGTAGGACAAAGCGAGCAGTACTTC. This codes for CASSLVGQSEQYF.

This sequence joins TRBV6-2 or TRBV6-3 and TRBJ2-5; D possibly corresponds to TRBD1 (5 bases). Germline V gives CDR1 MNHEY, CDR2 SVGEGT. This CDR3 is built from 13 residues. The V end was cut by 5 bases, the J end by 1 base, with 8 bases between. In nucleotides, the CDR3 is TGTGCCAGCAGTAGTAGGGGCCAAGAGACCCAGTACTTC. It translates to CASSSRGQETQYF.

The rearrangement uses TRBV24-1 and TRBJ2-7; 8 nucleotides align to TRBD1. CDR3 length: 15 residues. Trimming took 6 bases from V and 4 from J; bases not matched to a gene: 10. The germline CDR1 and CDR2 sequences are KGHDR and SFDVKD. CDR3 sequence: CATSPRQGRGYEQYF. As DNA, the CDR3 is TGTGCCACCAGTCCAAGACAGGGGCGAGGGTACGAGCAGTACTTC.

The CDR3 region has the DNA TGTGCCAGCAGCAACAGGGGCCAAAACATTCAGTACTTC. It yields the protein CASSNRGQNIQYF. This chain connects TRBV6-2 or TRBV6-3 to TRBJ2-4; 7 bases are a match to TRBD1. Germline lookup yields CDR1 MNHEY and CDR2 SVGEGT. The CDR3 runs to 13 residues. Trimming at V came to 6 bases and at J to 5 bases, leaving 4 bases not matched to a gene.

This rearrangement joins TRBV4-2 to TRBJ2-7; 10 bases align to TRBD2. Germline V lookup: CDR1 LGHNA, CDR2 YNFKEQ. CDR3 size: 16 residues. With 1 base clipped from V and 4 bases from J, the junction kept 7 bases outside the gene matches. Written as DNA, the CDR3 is TGTGCCAGCAGCCAAGGTACACTAGCGGGGTCATACGAGCAGTACTTC. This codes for CASSQGTLAGSYEQYF.

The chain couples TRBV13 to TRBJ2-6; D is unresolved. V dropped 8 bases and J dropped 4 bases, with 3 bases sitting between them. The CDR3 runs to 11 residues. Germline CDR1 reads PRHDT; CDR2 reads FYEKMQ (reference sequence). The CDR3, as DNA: TGTGCCAGCCTAGGGGCCAACGTCCTGACTTTC. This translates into CASLGANVLTF.

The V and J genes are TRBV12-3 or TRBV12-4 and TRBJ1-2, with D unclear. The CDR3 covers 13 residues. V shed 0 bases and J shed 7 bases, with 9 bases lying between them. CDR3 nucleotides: TGTGCCAGCAGTTTAGCGCTTGGTCGTGGCTACACCTTC. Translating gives CASSLALGRGYTF.

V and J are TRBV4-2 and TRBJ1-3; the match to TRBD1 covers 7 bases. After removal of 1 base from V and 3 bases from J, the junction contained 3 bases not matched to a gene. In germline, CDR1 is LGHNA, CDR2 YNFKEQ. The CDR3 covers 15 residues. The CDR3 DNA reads TGTGCCAGCAGCCAAGGAAGGGGGCTTGGAAACACCATATATTTT. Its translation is CASSQGRGLGNTIYF.

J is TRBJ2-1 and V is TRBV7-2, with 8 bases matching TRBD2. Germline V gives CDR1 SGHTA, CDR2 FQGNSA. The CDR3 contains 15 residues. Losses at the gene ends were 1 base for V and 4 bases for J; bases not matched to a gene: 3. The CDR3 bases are TGTGCCAGCAGCTTAGAGGGACTAGGATACAATGAGCAGTTCTTC. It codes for CASSLEGLGYNEQFF.